This T cell receptor (beta chain) was sequenced during a study of blood T cell repertoires in COVID-19. About the research overall: T cells, B-cell-depleted T cells, or PBMCs provided the cDNA or gDNA that served as material.

Sequencing used immunoSEQ multiplex PCR; TCRdb keeps in-frame clones, though not all of them. The profile shows about 220,000 clones, 65% to 90% of them singletons. The TCR sequence derives from a man aged 50 or older with active or convalescent COVID-19. Input material: peripheral blood.

DNA of the CDR3: TGTGCCACCAGCACCCTAGCGGGGGGAAATGAGCAGTTCTTC. Translation: CATSTLAGGNEQFF. V usage is TRBV15 and J usage is TRBJ2-1; 11 bases fit TRBD2. With V trimmed by 4 bases and J by 7 bases, 3 bases remained unmatched. CDR3 size: 14 residues. The germline gives CDR1 LNHNV, CDR2 YYDKDF (reference sequence).